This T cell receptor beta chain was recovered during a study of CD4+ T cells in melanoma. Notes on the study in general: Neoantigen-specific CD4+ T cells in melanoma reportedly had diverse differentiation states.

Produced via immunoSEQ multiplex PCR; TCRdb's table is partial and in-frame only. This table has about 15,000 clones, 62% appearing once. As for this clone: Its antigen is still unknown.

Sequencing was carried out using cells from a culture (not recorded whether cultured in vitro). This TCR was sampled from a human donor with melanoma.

The CDR3, as DNA: TGTGCCAGCAGCATCCGGACGGCTGCCTACGAGCAGTACTTC. Protein sequence: CASSIRTAAYEQYF. The chain couples TRBV7-9 to TRBJ2-7; no reliable D call. V was cut by 5 bases and J by 2 bases, with 13 bases left in between. Germline values: CDR1 SEHNR, CDR2 FQNEAQ (reference sequence). The CDR3 spans 14 residues.